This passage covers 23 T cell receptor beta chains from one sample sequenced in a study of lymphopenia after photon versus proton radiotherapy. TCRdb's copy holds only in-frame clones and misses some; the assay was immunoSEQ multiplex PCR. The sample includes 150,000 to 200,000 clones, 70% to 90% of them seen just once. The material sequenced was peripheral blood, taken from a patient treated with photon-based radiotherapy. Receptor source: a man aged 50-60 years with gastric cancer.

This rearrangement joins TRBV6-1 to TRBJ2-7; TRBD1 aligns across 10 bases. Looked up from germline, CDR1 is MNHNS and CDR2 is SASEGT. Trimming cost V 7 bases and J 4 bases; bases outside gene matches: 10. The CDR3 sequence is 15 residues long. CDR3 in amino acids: CASKSPGTGDYEQYF. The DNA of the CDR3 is TGTGCCAGCAAAAGTCCCGGGACAGGGGATTACGAGCAGTACTTC.

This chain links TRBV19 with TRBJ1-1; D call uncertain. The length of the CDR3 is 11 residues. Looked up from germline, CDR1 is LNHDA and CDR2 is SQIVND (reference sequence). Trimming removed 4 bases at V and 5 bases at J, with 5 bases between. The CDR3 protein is CASSRRTEAFF. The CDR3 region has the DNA TGTGCCAGTAGTAGAAGGACTGAAGCTTTCTTT.

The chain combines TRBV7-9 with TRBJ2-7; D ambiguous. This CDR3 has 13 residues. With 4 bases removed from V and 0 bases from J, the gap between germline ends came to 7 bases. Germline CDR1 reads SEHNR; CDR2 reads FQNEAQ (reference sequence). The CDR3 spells CASSWKDSYEQYF. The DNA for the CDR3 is TGTGCCAGCAGCTGGAAAGACTCCTACGAGCAGTACTTC.

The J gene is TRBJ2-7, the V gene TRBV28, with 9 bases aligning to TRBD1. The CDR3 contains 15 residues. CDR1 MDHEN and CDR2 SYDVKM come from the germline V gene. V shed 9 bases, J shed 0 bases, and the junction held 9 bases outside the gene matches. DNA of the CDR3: TGTGCCAGTACCGGGACAGGGAGGGTCTCCTACGAGCAGTACTTC. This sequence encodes CASTGTGRVSYEQYF.

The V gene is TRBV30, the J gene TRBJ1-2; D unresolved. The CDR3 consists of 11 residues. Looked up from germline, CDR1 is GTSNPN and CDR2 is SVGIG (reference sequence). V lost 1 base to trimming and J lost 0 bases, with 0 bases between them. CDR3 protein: CAWSANYGYTF. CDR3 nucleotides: TGTGCCTGGAGTGCTAACTATGGCTACACCTTC.

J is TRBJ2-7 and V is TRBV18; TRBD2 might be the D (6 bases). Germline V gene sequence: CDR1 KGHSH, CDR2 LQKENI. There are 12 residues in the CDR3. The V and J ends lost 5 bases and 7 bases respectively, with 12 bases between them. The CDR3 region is CASSSRLGEQYF. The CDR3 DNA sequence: TGTGCCAGCTCAAGTCGACTAGGGGAGCAGTACTTC.

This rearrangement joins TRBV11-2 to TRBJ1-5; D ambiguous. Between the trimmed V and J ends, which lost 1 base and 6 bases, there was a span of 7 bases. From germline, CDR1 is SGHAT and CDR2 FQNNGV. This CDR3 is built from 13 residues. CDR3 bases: TGTGCCAGCAGCTTAGGATTGGTTCAGCCCCAGCATTTT. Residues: CASSLGLVQPQHF.

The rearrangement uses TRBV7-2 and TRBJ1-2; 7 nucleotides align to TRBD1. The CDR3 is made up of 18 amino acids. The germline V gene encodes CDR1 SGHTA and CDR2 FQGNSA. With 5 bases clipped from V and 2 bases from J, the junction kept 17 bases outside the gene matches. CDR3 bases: TGTGCCAGCAGCCCAGGGTGGACAGGTAGCATATCAAACTATGGCTACACCTTC. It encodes CASSPGWTGSISNYGYTF. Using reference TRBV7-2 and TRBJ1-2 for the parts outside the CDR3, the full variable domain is GAGVSQSPSNKVTEKGKDVELRCDPISGHTALYWYRQSLGQGLEFLIYFQGNSAPDKSGLPSDRFSAERTGGSVSTLTIQRTQQEDSAVYLCASSPGWTGSISNYGYTFGSGTRLTVV.

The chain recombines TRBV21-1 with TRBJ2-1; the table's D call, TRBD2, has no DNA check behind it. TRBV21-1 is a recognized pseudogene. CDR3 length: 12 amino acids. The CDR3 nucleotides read TGTGGCTCTAGGAGCTCCTACAATGAGCAGTTCTTC. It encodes CGSRSSYNEQFF.

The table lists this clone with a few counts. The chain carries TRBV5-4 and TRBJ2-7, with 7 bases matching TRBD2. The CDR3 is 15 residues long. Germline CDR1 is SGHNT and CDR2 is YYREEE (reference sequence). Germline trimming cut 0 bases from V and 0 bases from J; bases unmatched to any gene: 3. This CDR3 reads CASSLGPGGSYEQYF. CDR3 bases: TGTGCCAGCAGCTTGGGTCCGGGGGGCTCCTACGAGCAGTACTTC.

CDR3 in amino acids: CASSQGASGRRTDTQYF. In DNA, the CDR3 is TGCGCCAGCAGCCAAGGGGCTAGCGGGAGACGGACAGATACGCAGTATTTT. V gene TRBV4-1 combines with J gene TRBJ2-3; 10 bases match TRBD2. The germline V gene encodes CDR1 MGHRA and CDR2 YSYEKL. This CDR3 is 17 amino acids long. Trimming cost V 1 base and J 3 bases; bases outside gene matches: 7.

The CDR3 protein is CASSPTGFGGVSEQFF. The CDR3 DNA is TGTGCCAGCTCACCAACAGGGTTCGGCGGGGTGAGTGAGCAGTTCTTC. The gene calls are TRBV18 and TRBJ2-1; possibly TRBD1 or TRBD2 for D (6 bases each). The V gene lost 2 bases and the J gene lost 9 bases, with 20 bases spanning the gap. CDR3 size: 16 residues. Germline CDR1 is KGHSH and CDR2 is LQKENI.

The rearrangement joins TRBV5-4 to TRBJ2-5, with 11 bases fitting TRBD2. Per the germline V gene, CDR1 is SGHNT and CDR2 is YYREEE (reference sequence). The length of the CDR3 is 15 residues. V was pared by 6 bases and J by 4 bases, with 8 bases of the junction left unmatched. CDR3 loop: CASKASGRLSETQYF. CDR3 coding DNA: TGTGCCAGCAAGGCTAGCGGGAGGCTCTCAGAGACCCAGTACTTC. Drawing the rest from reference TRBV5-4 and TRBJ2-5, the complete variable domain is ETGVTQSPTHLIKTRGQQVTLRCSSQSGHNTVSWYQQALGQGPQFIFQYYREEENGRGNFPPRFSGLQFPNYSSELNVNALELDDSALYLCASKASGRLSETQYFGPGTRLLVL.

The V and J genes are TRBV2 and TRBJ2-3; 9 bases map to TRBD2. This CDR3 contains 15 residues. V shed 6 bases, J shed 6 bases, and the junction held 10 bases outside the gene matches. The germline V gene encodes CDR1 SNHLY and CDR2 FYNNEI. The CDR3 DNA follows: TGTGCCAGCAGGGCGGGAGGGTACCAATCCGATACGCAGTATTTT. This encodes CASRAGGYQSDTQYF.

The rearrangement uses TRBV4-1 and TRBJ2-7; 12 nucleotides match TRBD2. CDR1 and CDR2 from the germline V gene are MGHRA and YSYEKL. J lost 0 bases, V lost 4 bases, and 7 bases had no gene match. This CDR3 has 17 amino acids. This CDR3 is CASSRGLAGSSSYEQYF. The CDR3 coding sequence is TGCGCCAGCAGCCGAGGACTAGCGGGGAGCAGCTCCTACGAGCAGTACTTC.

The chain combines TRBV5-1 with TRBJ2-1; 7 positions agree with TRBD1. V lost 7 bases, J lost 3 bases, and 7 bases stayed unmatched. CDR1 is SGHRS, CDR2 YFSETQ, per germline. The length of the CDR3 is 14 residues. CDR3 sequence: CASDMGQSYNEQFF. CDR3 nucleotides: TGCGCCAGCGATATGGGACAGAGCTACAATGAGCAGTTCTTC.

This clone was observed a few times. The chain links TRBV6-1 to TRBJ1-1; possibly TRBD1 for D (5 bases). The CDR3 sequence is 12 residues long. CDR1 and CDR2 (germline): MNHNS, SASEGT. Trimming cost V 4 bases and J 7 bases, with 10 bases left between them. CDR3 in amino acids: CASSGDLLEAFF. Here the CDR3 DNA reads TGTGCCAGCAGTGGGGACCTACTTGAAGCTTTCTTT.

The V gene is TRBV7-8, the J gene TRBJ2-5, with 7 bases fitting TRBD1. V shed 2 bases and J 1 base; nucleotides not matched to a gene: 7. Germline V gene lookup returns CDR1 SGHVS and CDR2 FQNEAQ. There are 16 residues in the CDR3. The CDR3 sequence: CASSLRDRAVQETQYF. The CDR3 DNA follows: TGTGCCAGCAGCTTAAGAGACAGGGCGGTCCAAGAGACCCAGTACTTC.

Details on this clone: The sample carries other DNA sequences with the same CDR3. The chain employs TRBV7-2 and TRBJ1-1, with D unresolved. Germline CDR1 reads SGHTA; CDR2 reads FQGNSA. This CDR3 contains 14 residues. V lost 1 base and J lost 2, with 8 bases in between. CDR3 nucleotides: TGTGCCAGCAGCTTAGTCGGTGTCAACACTGAAGCTTTCTTT. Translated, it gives CASSLVGVNTEAFF.

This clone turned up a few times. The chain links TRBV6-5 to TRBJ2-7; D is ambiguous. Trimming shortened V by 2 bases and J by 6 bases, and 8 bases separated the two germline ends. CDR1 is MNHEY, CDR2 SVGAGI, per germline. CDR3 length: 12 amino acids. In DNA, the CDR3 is TGTGCCAGCAGTTACCTAGGGTTCGAGCAGTACTTC. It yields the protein CASSYLGFEQYF.

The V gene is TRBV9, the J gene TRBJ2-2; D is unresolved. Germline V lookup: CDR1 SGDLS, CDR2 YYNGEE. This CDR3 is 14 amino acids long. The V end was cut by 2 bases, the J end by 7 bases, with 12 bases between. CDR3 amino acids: CASSVVLVGGELFF. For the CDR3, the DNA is TGTGCCAGCAGCGTTGTCCTGGTCGGCGGGGAGCTGTTTTTT.

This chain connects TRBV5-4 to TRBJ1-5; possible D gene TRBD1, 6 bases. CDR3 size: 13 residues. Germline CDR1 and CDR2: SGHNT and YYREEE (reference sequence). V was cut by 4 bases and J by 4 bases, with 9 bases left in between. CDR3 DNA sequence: TGTGCCAGCAGCCCAGGGGTTAATCAGCCCCAGCATTTT. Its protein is CASSPGVNQPQHF.

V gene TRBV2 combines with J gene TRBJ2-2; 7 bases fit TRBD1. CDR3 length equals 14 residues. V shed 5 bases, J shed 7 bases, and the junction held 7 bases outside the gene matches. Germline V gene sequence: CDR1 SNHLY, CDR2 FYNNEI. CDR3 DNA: TGTGCCAGCAGTTATACAGGGGATGTCGGGGAGCTGTTTTTT. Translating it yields CASSYTGDVGELFF.